This is a list of T cell receptor beta chains from one sample in a study of blood T cell repertoires in COVID-19. The method was immunoSEQ multiplex PCR; TCRdb's version includes in-frame clones alone and lacks a portion of them. The table records about 380,000 clones, 81% of them present only once. Material: peripheral blood. The receptor source for this set is a human donor with acute or convalescent COVID-19. The donor label of this sample is uncertain. CDR3s include the opening cysteine and the closing phenylalanine or tryptophan. The order of the fields is J gene, V gene, D gene, clone size, CDR3 protein, CDR3 DNA. D genes are given only for firm matches. Size is omitted from some rows. Given values are once, few, many or a class for expanded clones.

J gene: TRBJ1-5
V gene: TRBV6-6
D gene: TRBD1
clone size: -
CDR3 protein: CASSFSRGNQPQHF
CDR3 DNA: TGTGCCAGCAGTTTTTCCAGGGGGAATCAGCCCCAGCATTTT

J gene: TRBJ2-1
V gene: TRBV19
D gene: -
clone size: -
CDR3 protein: CASKLGGDAYNEQFF
CDR3 DNA: TGTGCCAGTAAACTCGGAGGGGACGCCTACAATGAGCAGTTCTTC

J gene: TRBJ2-2
V gene: TRBV24-1
D gene: -
clone size: -
CDR3 protein: CATSDPGGAGGNTGELFF
CDR3 DNA: TGTGCCACCAGTGACCCCGGGGGGGCAGGGGGGAACACCGGGGAGCTGTTTTTT

J gene: TRBJ1-1
V gene: TRBV3-1/TRBV3-2
D gene: TRBD1
clone size: -
CDR3 protein: CASSTTAQGAQAFF
CDR3 DNA: TGTGCCAGCAGCACTACCGCCCAGGGGGCTCAGGCTTTCTTT

J gene: TRBJ1-1
V gene: TRBV7-7
D gene: -
clone size: -
CDR3 protein: CASSLYPDSEAFF
CDR3 DNA: TGTGCCAGCAGCTTATACCCGGACAGTGAAGCTTTCTTT

J gene: TRBJ1-6
V gene: TRBV6-5
D gene: -
clone size: -
CDR3 protein: CASSYSSGDYNSPLHF
CDR3 DNA: TGTGCCAGCAGTTACTCGTCAGGGGACTATAATTCACCCCTCCACTTT

J gene: TRBJ2-1
V gene: TRBV7-7
D gene: -
clone size: -
CDR3 protein: CASSLGRGSTYNEQFF
CDR3 DNA: TGTGCCAGCAGCTTAGGCAGGGGTTCGACCTACAATGAGCAGTTCTTC

J gene: TRBJ1-2
V gene: TRBV7-9
D gene: TRBD1
clone size: -
CDR3 protein: CASSLGTGGGYTF
CDR3 DNA: TGTGCCAGCAGCCTCGGGACAGGGGGTGGCTACACCTTC

J gene: TRBJ2-2
V gene: TRBV3-1/TRBV3-2
D gene: TRBD2
clone size: -
CDR3 protein: CASSQVGSGRNTGELFF
CDR3 DNA: TGTGCCAGCAGCCAAGTTGGTAGCGGGCGGAACACCGGGGAGCTGTTTTTT

J gene: TRBJ2-3
V gene: TRBV12-3/TRBV12-4
D gene: -
clone size: -
CDR3 protein: CASSLDGTDTQYF
CDR3 DNA: TGTGCCAGCAGTTTAGACGGGACAGATACGCAGTATTTT

J gene: TRBJ2-7
V gene: TRBV7-4
D gene: TRBD2
clone size: -
CDR3 protein: CASSRSGAEPF
CDR3 DNA: TGTGCCAGCAGCCGCAGCGGGGCGGAACCTTTC

J gene: TRBJ1-1
V gene: TRBV19
D gene: TRBD1
clone size: -
CDR3 protein: CASSGQGAMGTEAFF
CDR3 DNA: TGTGCCAGTAGTGGACAGGGGGCTATGGGCACTGAAGCTTTCTTT

J gene: TRBJ1-4
V gene: TRBV18
D gene: TRBD1
clone size: once
CDR3 protein: CASSETGTKLFF
CDR3 DNA: TGTGCCAGCTCAGAGACAGGGACAAAACTGTTTTTT

J gene: TRBJ2-5
V gene: TRBV7-2
D gene: -
clone size: -
CDR3 protein: CASSSLGGAGNQETQYF
CDR3 DNA: TGTGCCAGCAGCTCCCTAGGCGGGGCGGGGAACCAAGAGACCCAGTACTTC

J gene: TRBJ2-1
V gene: TRBV7-2
D gene: TRBD2
clone size: -
CDR3 protein: CASSLVASGGGVDEQFF
CDR3 DNA: TGTGCCAGCAGCTTAGTCGCTAGCGGGGGGGGAGTAGATGAGCAGTTCTTC

J gene: TRBJ1-5
V gene: TRBV18
D gene: TRBD1
clone size: -
CDR3 protein: CASSQSGQSNQPQHF
CDR3 DNA: TGTGCCAGCTCTCAGTCGGGACAGAGCAATCAGCCCCAGCATTTT

J gene: TRBJ1-6
V gene: TRBV7-9
D gene: -
clone size: -
CDR3 protein: CASSPGKQENSPLHF
CDR3 DNA: TGTGCCAGCAGCCCAGGGAAACAAGAAAATTCACCCCTCCACTTT

J gene: TRBJ1-6
V gene: TRBV19
D gene: -
clone size: -
CDR3 protein: CASRLQGFPLHF
CDR3 DNA: TGTGCCAGTAGGCTACAGGGATTCCCCCTCCACTTT

J gene: TRBJ2-1
V gene: TRBV5-1
D gene: -
clone size: -
CDR3 protein: CASSLSDSSYNEQFF
CDR3 DNA: TGCGCCAGCAGCTTGAGCGACAGCTCCTACAATGAGCAGTTCTTC

J gene: TRBJ2-1
V gene: TRBV4-1
D gene: TRBD2
clone size: few
CDR3 protein: CASSQSGGVGNEQFF
CDR3 DNA: TGCGCCAGCAGCCAAAGCGGGGGGGTGGGCAATGAGCAGTTCTTC

J gene: TRBJ2-1
V gene: TRBV3-1/TRBV3-2
D gene: -
clone size: -
CDR3 protein: CASSQDIGGEVYNEQFF
CDR3 DNA: TGTGCCAGCAGCCAAGATATCGGCGGCGAGGTCTACAATGAGCAGTTCTTC

J gene: TRBJ2-7
V gene: TRBV6-2/TRBV6-3
D gene: TRBD2
clone size: -
CDR3 protein: CASSRLAGYEQYF
CDR3 DNA: TGTGCCAGCAGTAGACTAGCGGGGTACGAGCAGTACTTC

J gene: TRBJ2-7
V gene: TRBV7-9
D gene: -
clone size: -
CDR3 protein: CASSLAFSVDEQYF
CDR3 DNA: TGTGCCAGCAGCTTAGCTTTCTCGGTTGACGAGCAGTACTTC

J gene: TRBJ1-2
V gene: TRBV5-1
D gene: -
clone size: -
CDR3 protein: CASSLGGSSNYGYTF
CDR3 DNA: TGCGCCAGCAGCTTGGGCGGCAGCTCTAACTATGGCTACACCTTC